The 17 T cell receptor beta chains in this list originate from one sample, sequenced in a study of CD8+CD57+ T cells in acquired aplastic anemia. The sequenced patients had an expansion of CD8+CD57+ cells seen by flow cytometry. Both TCR beta VDJ combination and CDR3 sequence profiling were carried out. Genomic DNA was the template for this profiling. TCRdb fed the reads into MiXCR, producing one record per CDR3 protein. Of under 500,000 distinct CDR3 sequences listed, around 30% were seen once; the top ten hold roughly 0.89%. The sample taken for sequencing was sorted CD4+, CD8+, or CD8+CD57+ T cells (not recorded which) from PBMCs. These receptors came from a human donor with aplastic anemia.

The chain uses TRBV6-1 and TRBJ1-2; 11 nucleotides align to TRBD1. This CDR3 is built from 15 residues. The germline V gene has CDR1 MNHNS and CDR2 SASEGT. V trimming: 5 bases; J trimming: 4 bases; junction bases outside the gene matches: 6. In DNA, the CDR3 is TGTGCCAGCAGTCCTGGAGGGACAGGGGGCTATGGCTACACCTTC. This translates into CASSPGGTGGYGYTF.

A remark on this clonotype: One junction end does not reproduce the germline sequence, and a read error may be involved. This chain uses TRBV11-2 with TRBJ1-4; no clear D gene. Germline-derived CDR1 and CDR2 are SGHAT and FQNNGV. CDR3 length: 18 amino acids. The CDR3 sequence: CASSFRPRGISTNEKLSF. The CDR3 DNA follows: TGTGCCAGCAGCTTCCGACCGCGAGGGATATCAACTAATGAAAAACTGTCTTTT.

There are a few counts of this clonotype. The rearrangement joins TRBV20-1 to TRBJ2-5, with 13 bases lining up with TRBD2. The CDR3 runs to 14 residues. V trimming: 5 bases; J trimming: 3 bases; junction bases outside the gene matches: 3. Germline assignment: CDR1 DFQATT and CDR2 SNEGSKA (reference sequence). The CDR3 is CSAAGTSGEETQYF. DNA for the CDR3: TGCAGTGCTGCTGGGACTAGCGGGGAAGAGACCCAGTACTTC.

Details on this clonotype: The germline gene is not matched at one end of the junction; a read error may be the cause. The chain couples TRBV5-1 to TRBJ2-1; TRBD2 is a possible D gene (6 bases). Germline V gene lookup returns CDR1 SGHRS and CDR2 YFSETQ. This CDR3 region has 15 residues. In nucleotides, the CDR3 is TGCGCCAGCAGCTTGAGTTTCGTTACCGGGACTGGGCAGGTCTTC. Translating it yields CASSLSFVTGTGQVF.

The chain uses TRBV7-3 and TRBJ1-6, with 11 bases lining up with TRBD1. The germline V gene encodes CDR1 SGHTA and CDR2 FQGTGA. With 3 bases clipped from V and 7 bases from J, the junction kept 5 bases outside the gene matches. The CDR3 runs to 16 residues. The chain's CDR3 is CASSFLRDRGNSPLHF. The CDR3 bases are TGTGCCAGCAGCTTTCTCCGGGACAGGGGGAATTCACCCCTCCACTTT.

The CDR3 nucleotides are TGTGCCAGTAGTCCGGGAGACAGTTATGGCTACACCTTC. Amino acid sequence: CASSPGDSYGYTF. The V call is TRBV19, the J call TRBJ1-2; the D gene is possibly TRBD1 (5 bases). This CDR3 is built from 13 residues. V lost 5 bases, J lost 5 bases, and 12 bases lay in between. Per germline, CDR1 LNHDA and CDR2 SQIVND (reference sequence).

Turning to this clonotype: This clone may be a read error of a much larger clone one base away. The chain is built from TRBV10-3 and TRBJ1-6; D possibly corresponds to TRBD1 (5 bases). With 3 bases removed from V and 9 bases from J, the gap between germline ends came to 12 bases. CDR1 is ENHRY and CDR2 is SYGVKD in the germline V gene. The length of the CDR3 is 14 residues. The CDR3 is CAISERVGGSPLHF. The CDR3 region has the DNA TGTGCCATCAGTGAACGGGTGGGGGGTTCACCCCTCCACTTT.

This clonotype has at least ten counts. The CDR3 protein is CASSAGQGVGNTIYF. CDR3 DNA: TGTGCCAGCAGCGCCGGACAGGGTGTCGGAAACACCATATATTTT. This rearrangement joins TRBV9 to TRBJ1-3; TRBD1 aligns across 8 bases. The CDR3 runs to 15 residues. Trimming at V came to 3 bases and at J to 4 bases, leaving 6 bases not matched to a gene. Germline CDR1 reads SGDLS; CDR2 reads YYNGEE. The variable domain in full, completed from reference TRBV9 and TRBJ1-3, reads DSGVTQTPKHLITATGQRVTLRCSPRSGDLSVYWYQQSLDQGLQFLIQYYNGEERAKGNILERFSAQQFPDLHSELNLSSLELGDSALYFCASSAGQGVGNTIYFGEGSWLTVV.

This clonotype was detected only a few times. This may come from a read error, since a much larger clone is one base off. V and J are TRBV29-1 and TRBJ2-5; no clear D. Trimming stripped 2 bases from V and 0 bases from J, with 13 bases between. The CDR3 extends over 15 amino acids. From germline, CDR1 is SQVTM and CDR2 ANQGSEA. The CDR3 DNA reads TGCAGCGTTGAACACTACGGCGCCTACCAAGAGACCCAGTACTTC. The encoded protein is CSVEHYGAYQETQYF.

With regard to this clonotype: This may stem from a read error, because a much larger clone lies one nucleotide away. The chain recombines TRBV29-1 with TRBJ2-2, with D possibly matching TRBD1 (6 bases). The CDR3 covers 14 residues. CDR1 is SQVTM, CDR2 ANQGSEA, per germline. The CDR3 protein is CSGSGQKNTGELLF. The CDR3 bases are TGCAGCGGATCCGGACAGAAAAACACCGGGGAGCTGCTTTTT.

The V gene is TRBV13, the J gene TRBJ2-2; D gene uncertain. Trimming removed 5 bases from V and 4 bases from J, with 14 bases in between. The CDR3 sequence is 15 residues long. CDR1 is PRHDT, CDR2 FYEKMQ, per germline (reference sequence). CDR3 DNA: TGTGCCAGCAGCCGAGGAGCTGCGAGCACCGGGGAGCTGTTTTTT. It specifies CASSRGAASTGELFF.

The chain links TRBV20-1 to TRBJ2-5; maybe TRBD1 (5 bases). The CDR3 sequence is 15 residues long. Looked up from germline, CDR1 is DFQATT and CDR2 is SNEGSKA (reference sequence). Trimming removed 1 base at V and 5 bases at J, with 17 bases between. The CDR3 bases are TGCAGTGCTAGAGGCCGGCCAGGGATGAAGGAGACCCAGTACTTC. Residues: CSARGRPGMKETQYF.

The rearrangement joins TRBV2 to TRBJ1-1, with no clear D. The CDR3 covers 15 residues. Trimming left V 4 bases short and J 2 bases short, with 14 bases between. The germline V gene has CDR1 SNHLY and CDR2 FYNNEI. CDR3 residues: CASSGTASGNTEAFF. The CDR3 DNA sequence: TGTGCCAGCAGTGGTACAGCATCTGGAAACACTGAAGCTTTCTTT.

Regarding this clonotype: One end of the junction varies from germline; a read error may be responsible. The chain combines TRBV2 with TRBJ1-1; 8 nucleotides match TRBD1. The CDR3 totals 14 residues. Germline V gene sequence: CDR1 SNHLY, CDR2 FYNNEI. The chain's CDR3 is CASQGDRKNTEAFF. CDR3 coding DNA: TGTGCCAGCCAGGGGGACAGGAAGAACACTGAGGCTTTCTTT.

This clonotype was found many times. The chain joins TRBV7-9 to TRBJ2-1, with no clear D. The CDR3 contains 12 residues. Trimming removed 5 bases from V and 8 bases from J, with 10 bases in between. Germline V CDR1 and CDR2: SEHNR, FQNEAQ (reference sequence). CDR3 loop: CASSQVVDEQFF. The CDR3 bases are TGTGCCAGCAGCCAAGTCGTCGATGAGCAGTTCTTC.

This clonotype was counted at least ten times. The chain combines TRBV20-1 with TRBJ1-2; no reliable D call. V dropped 4 bases and J dropped 8 bases, with 11 bases sitting between them. In germline, CDR1 is DFQATT, CDR2 SNEGSKA (reference sequence). There are 11 residues in the CDR3. CDR3 protein: CSAKPQWGYTF. DNA of the CDR3: TGCAGTGCTAAACCCCAGTGGGGCTACACCTTC.

This clonotype was counted only a few times. J is TRBJ1-1 and V is TRBV10-3, with D perhaps TRBD1 (6 bases). Between the trimmed V and J ends, which lost 10 bases and 6 bases, there was a span of 21 bases. This CDR3 spans 14 amino acids. The germline CDR1 and CDR2 sequences are ENHRY and SYGVKD. CDR3 bases: TGTGCCAGCACTCCAGGGGCCAGTACGGCTGAAGCTTTCTTT. Its translation is CASTPGASTAEAFF.